A selection of T cell receptor beta chains follows, all from one sample in a study of blood T cell repertoires in COVID-19. This table comes from immunoSEQ multiplex PCR, and its TCRdb copy is limited to in-frame clones, with some not included. The sample shows about 220,000 clones, 65% to 85% of them seen only once. The sequenced material came from PBMCs or T cells enriched from blood (not recorded which). These receptors were taken from a woman aged 60-70 years who had recovered from COVID-19. CDR3s leave out the opening cysteine and the closing phenylalanine or tryptophan.

v_call cdr3_aa
TRBV7-8 ASKQRRGTGELF
TRBV4-1 ASSQDRTPDTQY
TRBV5-1 ASRPTSGQETQY
TRBV4-2 ASSQDAQGVNSPLH
TRBV5-1 ASSLYSLVAGGRDTQY
TRBV7-2 ASSLPGLGTNEQF
TRBV7-3 ASSLNPEERGRQDTQY
TRBV9 ASSVVASGGPMVHEQF
TRBV2 ASSPQAHNEQF
TRBV5-4 ASSPGSSQGGYGYT
TRBV2 ASSLLQGWTDTQY
TRBV19 ASSLERPSNSPLH
TRBV4-3 ASSQDHRGLYNEQF
TRBV5-1 ASSQSSGRAGEQY
TRBV12-5 ASGLVLETSAEKLF
TRBV7-3 ASSLTAGSSTDTQY
TRBV18 ASSPPVQGIGYT
TRBV7-9 ASSHMTSGSVYEQY
TRBV11-2 ASSLSGQDTQY
TRBV6-5 ASSYRGTGGSYEQY
TRBV7-2 ASSSWGGSYGYT
TRBV5-4 ASSSRVAAGNSPLH
TRBV30 AWNNGLDRENEQF
TRBV19 ASQVAGGYEKLF
TRBV11-1 ATHGGDNEKLF
TRBV18 ASSPGAARSEQY
TRBV18 ASSPSSGDQPQH
TRBV2 ASSQDFNTEAF
TRBV29-1 SVERGTKAF
TRBV28 ASSLGLMETQY
TRBV7-3 ASSLQTGGITGELF
TRBV5-1 ASKFGPGTSRNEQF
TRBV7-8 ASSSQGASTEAF
TRBV11-2 ASSSILDEDNEQF
TRBV20-1 SAPGGETQY
TRBV3-1/TRBV3-2 ASSPNWDSAYNEQF
TRBV12-3/TRBV12-4 ASSLGYKLF
TRBV7-8 ASSLQGANTEAF
TRBV19 ASSIVTLAGGSTDTQY
TRBV5-5 ASSLGVSLGLDEQF
TRBV3-1/TRBV3-2 ASSLYSGGYT